Detailed here is one T cell receptor beta chain. Its specificity is not known. The data are from a study of T cells after yellow fever vaccination. Study-wide findings and caveats: The bulk population could contribute abundant contaminating clonotypes to FACS-sorted repertoires. A weaker secondary response peaked on day 5, the primary on day 15.

Trimming cost V 4 bases and J 5 bases; bases outside gene matches: 4. CDR3 length: 14 residues. Template switching by 5'RACE produced TCR cDNA, adding a universal primer site and UMIs. TCRdb fed the 5' RACE reads into MiXCR, producing one record per CDR3 protein. The top ten clones hold roughly an eighth of a sample with nearly 550,000 distinct CDR3 sequences, over 15% of them seen once. The source of this sequence is a man aged 30-40 years who received the YFV17D yellow fever vaccine. The sample consisted of PBMCs, taken 15 days after the yellow fever booster vaccination. V and J are TRBV12-3 or TRBV12-4 and TRBJ2-1; TRBD1 matches at 8 bases. The CDR3 DNA is TGTGCCAGCAGTTCCCAGGGGGCCCACAATGAGCAGTTCTTC. Protein: CASSSQGAHNEQFF.